These 14 T cell receptor beta chains were all obtained from the same sample, sequenced in a study of T cell clonotyping in hematopoietic cell transplantation. Stated time point: recipient sample about 28 days before transplant, after cytoreduction. Repertoires were generated with immunoSEQ multiplex PCR, while TCRdb's copy carries only in-frame clones and drops some. Among roughly 17,000 clones, 85% to 95% were seen once, and the ten largest hold around 2%. This material consisted of peripheral blood mononuclear cells, taken before stem cell transplant. The receptors derive from a man aged 18 to 30 with biphenotypic leukemia. Some clones in this sample may be carry-over from other donors' samples.

The rearrangement uses TRBV30 and TRBJ1-6, with D tentatively TRBD1 (6 bases). The CDR3 runs 14 residues. Per germline, CDR1 GTSNPN and CDR2 SVGIG (reference sequence). The V end lost 7 bases, the J end lost 2 bases, and 12 bases lay between the germline ends. The CDR3 DNA follows: TGTGCCTTTAAAACAGGGACCTATAATTCACCCCTCCACTTT. This codes for CAFKTGTYNSPLHF. The full variable domain, in which reference TRBV30 and TRBJ1-6 provide the parts outside the CDR3, is SQTIHQWPATLVQPVGSPLSLECTVEGTSNPNLYWYRQAAGRGLQLLFYSVGIGQISSEVPQNLSASRPQDRQFILSSKKLLLSDSGFYLCAFKTGTYNSPLHFGNGTRLTVT.

This chain connects TRBV9 to TRBJ2-7, with D maybe TRBD2 (6 bases). This CDR3 region has 15 residues. Trimming shortened V by 0 bases and J by 2 bases, and 12 bases separated the two germline ends. Germline V CDR1 and CDR2: SGDLS, YYNGEE. The CDR3 DNA reads TGTGCCAGCAGCGTAGCGGAGGGGAGCCCCTACGAGCAGTACTTC. It encodes CASSVAEGSPYEQYF.

J is TRBJ1-2 and V is TRBV5-1, with unresolved D. Germline loops: CDR1 SGHRS, CDR2 YFSETQ. V dropped 0 bases and J dropped 2 bases, with 5 bases sitting between them. The CDR3 has 13 amino acids. This CDR3 reads CASSLGRNYGYTF. CDR3 coding DNA: TGCGCCAGCAGCTTGGGAAGAAACTATGGCTACACCTTC.

The V call is TRBV10-3, the J call TRBJ1-2; no definite D call. The CDR3 has 16 residues. Germline lookup yields CDR1 ENHRY and CDR2 SYGVKD. V dropped 4 bases and J dropped 4 bases, with 19 bases sitting between them. For the CDR3, the DNA is TGTGCCATCAGTGTAACGGGCCGCCCAACGGGCTATGGCTACACCTTC. Its protein is CAISVTGRPTGYGYTF.

The chain joins TRBV6-5 to TRBJ1-1, with 7 bases aligning to TRBD1. Losses at the gene ends were 1 base for V and 4 bases for J; bases not matched to a gene: 9. This CDR3 has 16 amino acids. The germline CDR1 and CDR2 sequences are MNHEY and SVGAGI. The DNA for the CDR3 is TGTGCCAGCAGTTACTATTACAGGGGAGGAGGCACTGAAGCTTTCTTT. It is translated as CASSYYYRGGGTEAFF.

This chain uses TRBV6-1 with TRBJ1-1, with TRBD1 as a possible D gene (5 bases). Germline CDR1 is MNHNS and CDR2 is SASEGT. The ends were cut back, 5 bases at V and 3 bases at J, with 13 bases in the middle. The CDR3 length is 14 residues. CDR3 in amino acids: CASSLRVVDTEAFF. CDR3 nucleotides: TGTGCCAGCAGTCTCAGGGTGGTGGACACTGAAGCTTTCTTT.

This CDR3 is CALNCSYNSPLHF. The CDR3 DNA reads TGTGCCCTTAACTGCTCCTATAATTCACCCCTCCACTTT. The V call is TRBV30, the J call TRBJ1-6; D gene ambiguous. The CDR3 totals 13 residues. Germline V gene sequence: CDR1 GTSNPN, CDR2 SVGIG (reference sequence). V dropped 8 bases and J dropped 0 bases, with 8 bases sitting between them. Variable domain in full (rest from reference TRBV30 and TRBJ1-6): SQTIHQWPATLVQPVGSPLSLECTVEGTSNPNLYWYRQAAGRGLQLLFYSVGIGQISSEVPQNLSASRPQDRQFILSSKKLLLSDSGFYLCALNCSYNSPLHFGNGTRLTVT.

The chain couples TRBV4-3 to TRBJ1-2; D is unresolved. The CDR3 has 16 residues. Between the trimmed V and J ends, which lost 0 bases and 2 bases, there was a span of 13 bases. The germline CDR1 and CDR2 sequences are LGHNA and YSLEER. The CDR3 nucleotides read TGCGCCAGCAGCCAAGATAGGGAGGGAGGCAACTATGGCTACACCTTC. Encoded protein: CASSQDREGGNYGYTF.

The chain is built from TRBV6-5 and TRBJ1-3; 10 bases agree with TRBD1. CDR1 and CDR2 from the germline V gene are MNHEY and SVGAGI. The CDR3 consists of 15 residues. V shed 5 bases and J 0 bases; nucleotides not matched to a gene: 1. The CDR3 sequence: CASSRDRGSGNTIYF. The DNA of the CDR3 is TGTGCCAGCAGTCGGGACAGGGGCTCTGGAAACACCATATATTTT.

The V gene is TRBV29-1, the J gene TRBJ2-7; no firm D call. CDR1 is SQVTM and CDR2 is ANQGSEA in the germline V gene. The CDR3 sequence is 8 residues long. V was cut by 6 bases and J by 12 bases, with 9 bases left in between. The CDR3: CSVSSRYF. The DNA for the CDR3 is TGCAGCGTGTCCTCCCGGTACTTC.

The chain uses TRBV10-3 and TRBJ2-2; possible D gene TRBD1, 6 bases. The germline V gene has CDR1 ENHRY and CDR2 SYGVKD. This CDR3 is built from 15 residues. Trimming removed 8 bases at V and 7 bases at J, with 20 bases between. The CDR3 sequence is CAIPKWTAQDGELFF. In nucleotides, the CDR3 is TGTGCCATCCCTAAATGGACAGCCCAGGACGGGGAGCTGTTTTTT.

The chain has TRBV6-6 and TRBJ1-2, with TRBD1 matching 8 bases. In germline, CDR1 is MNHNY, CDR2 SVGAGI (reference sequence). The CDR3 spans 15 residues. Unmatched junction bases numbered 7, after V lost 0 bases and J lost 7 bases. The CDR3 DNA reads TGTGCCAGCAGTTACTCGGGACAGGCGGCCTTTGGCTACACCTTC. This sequence encodes CASSYSGQAAFGYTF.

The chain has TRBV5-6 and TRBJ2-7; no firm D call. There are 13 residues in the CDR3. V lost 6 bases, J lost 1 base, and 11 bases lay in between. Germline CDR1 and CDR2: SGHDT and YYEEEE. The CDR3 region has the DNA TGTGCCAGCACCTTTGGACGGTCCTACGAGCAGTACTTC. The encoded protein is CASTFGRSYEQYF.

The chain carries TRBV6-1 and TRBJ2-1, with TRBD1 identical over 9 bases. The trim removed 4 bases at V and 8 bases at J, leaving 12 bases unmatched. This CDR3 is 16 amino acids long. Germline lookup yields CDR1 MNHNS and CDR2 SASEGT. The CDR3 loop reads CASSGPGQGMRYEQFF. DNA of the CDR3: TGTGCCAGCAGTGGCCCGGGACAGGGAATGAGATATGAGCAGTTCTTC.